The entry below describes one T cell receptor beta chain. In the authors' workflow: For nucleated cells, counts were estimated from reference gene primer amplification. The protocol was immunoSEQ multiplex PCR, while the TCRdb copy is restricted to in-frame clones and leaves out a portion. V and J calls and clone size are those listed in that table; D and trimming were worked out from the DNA. The sample holds about 260,000 clones, approximately 90% seen once. The J segment lost 1 base and the V segment lost 4 bases, leaving 4 bases of the junction unmatched. The CDR3 totals 14 residues. Per germline, CDR1 GTSNPN and CDR2 SVGIG (reference sequence). The sample originates from a study of blood T cell repertoires in COVID-19. Overall study context: PBMCs, B-cell-depleted T cells, or T cells were the source of the cDNA or gDNA that made up the material.

This chain uses TRBV30 with TRBJ2-3; 8 bases align to TRBD2. The receptor's source is a woman aged 40 to 55 with acute or convalescent COVID-19. Sample: peripheral blood. The CDR3 region has the DNA TGTGCCTGGAAGGGAGCGGGGGGCACAGATACGCAGTATTTT. This gives the protein CAWKGAGGTDTQYF.